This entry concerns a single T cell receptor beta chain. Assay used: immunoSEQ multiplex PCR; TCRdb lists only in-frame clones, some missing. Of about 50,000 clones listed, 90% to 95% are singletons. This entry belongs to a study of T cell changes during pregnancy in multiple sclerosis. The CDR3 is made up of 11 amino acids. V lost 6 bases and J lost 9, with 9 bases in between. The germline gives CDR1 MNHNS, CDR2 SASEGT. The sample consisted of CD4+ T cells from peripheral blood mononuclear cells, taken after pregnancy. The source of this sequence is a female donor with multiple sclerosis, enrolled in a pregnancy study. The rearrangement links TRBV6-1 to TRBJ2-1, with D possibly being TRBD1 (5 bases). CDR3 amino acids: CASRQVAEQFF. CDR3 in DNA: TGTGCCAGCAGACAGGTCGCTGAGCAGTTCTTC.